This TCR beta chain derives from a study of blood T cell repertoires in COVID-19 (dated by TCRdb to the early 2020s). Study-wide context: Samples from collaborators originated in the United States, Italy and Spain and spanned both the acute and convalescent phases of COVID-19. The prospective study material was composed of cDNA or gDNA derived from T cells, B-cell-depleted T cells, or PBMCs. The dataset comprised deeply sampled blood TCRbeta repertoires from subjects exposed to, actively infected with, or recovered from COVID-19. A freely available public database, intended as a resource for researchers studying the immune response to SARS-CoV-2, is where the repertoires were released. Samples were obtained from the ongoing ImmuneRACE study (first 160 participants) and from over 1,000 subjects provided by 6 global collaborators. Nearly every sample came with metadata listing a de-identified subject ID, COVID-19 status, age in years and sex. Where HLA class I and class II types were available, the types were taken from metadata supplied by the sample provider, not from assay-based typing. The research as a whole found: The amount of clinical and demographic metadata varied by source and participant and was provided uncurated.

Whole blood was collected in K2EDTA tubes by collaborating institutions according to the institutions' own protocols. For TCRbeta analysis, collaborator samples were shipped as frozen whole blood, as isolated PBMCs, or as DNA extracted from either sample type. With respect to this clone: Its binding antigen is unknown. Base qualities are not recorded, but no much larger clone differs from it by a single base.

Sequences SGHTA (CDR1) and FQGTGA (CDR2) are obtained from the germline V gene. The CDR3 measures 16 amino acids from cysteine to phenylalanine. The read is trimmed to its CDR3 DNA, 48 bases read in frame from base 1. Trimming at the junction amounts to 2 bases on V and 2 bases on J, and the germline ends lie 13 bases apart. The immunoSEQ Assay, a bias-controlled multiplex PCR, was used to amplify TCRbeta CDR3 regions from genomic DNA. As for the authors' bioinformatics: Nucleated cell counts per sample were estimated from amplification of reference gene primers within the assay. To quantify the absolute abundance of each unique TCRbeta CDR3 rearrangement, sequence reads were collapsed and filtered. Productive Simpson clonality was computed per sample as the square root of Simpson's diversity index over productive rearrangements. TCRdb took this table from immuneACCESS and kept in-frame rearrangements with V and J called. Such tables lack part of the clones; where checked against another copy, unresolved V genes explain under half of the gap, and the rest is unexplained. D and trimming were read from the DNA, whereas the V and J calls and clone size are those reported in that table. For this sample there are around 100,000 clones; 85% to 90% appear just once. The ten largest account for approximately 5.3% of the sample.

Here the chain combines TRBV7-3 and TRBJ2-1; tentative D gene TRBD2, with 6 bases matching. What was sequenced was peripheral blood. The clonotype comes from a human donor in a cohort sampled during active COVID-19. The encoded CDR3 is CASSLSTGGTYNEQFF. The nucleotides are TGTGCCAGCAGCTTATCGACTGGCGGGACCTACAATGAGCAGTTCTTC. With all but the CDR3 taken from the reference TRBV7-3 and TRBJ2-1 genes, the full variable domain is: GAGVSQTPSNKVTEKGKYVELRCDPISGHTALYWYRQSLGQGPEFLIYFQGTGAADDSGLPNDRFFAVRPEGSVSTLKIQRTERGDSAVYLCASSLSTGGTYNEQFFGPGTRLTVL.